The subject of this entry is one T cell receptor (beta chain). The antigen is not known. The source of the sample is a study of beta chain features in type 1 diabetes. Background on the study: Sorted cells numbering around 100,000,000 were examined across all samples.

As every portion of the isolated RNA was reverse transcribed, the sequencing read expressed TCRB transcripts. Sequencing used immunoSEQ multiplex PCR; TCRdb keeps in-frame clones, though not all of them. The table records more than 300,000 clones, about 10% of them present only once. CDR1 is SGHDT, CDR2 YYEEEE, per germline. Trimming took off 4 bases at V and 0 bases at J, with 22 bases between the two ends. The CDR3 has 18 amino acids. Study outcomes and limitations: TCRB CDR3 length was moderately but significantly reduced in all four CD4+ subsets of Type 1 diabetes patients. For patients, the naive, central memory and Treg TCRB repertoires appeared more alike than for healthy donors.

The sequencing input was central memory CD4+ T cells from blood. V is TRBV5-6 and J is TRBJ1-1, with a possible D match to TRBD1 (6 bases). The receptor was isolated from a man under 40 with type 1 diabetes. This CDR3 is CASSPGPGRWDMNTEAFF. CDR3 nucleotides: TGTGCCAGCAGCCCCGGACCAGGGAGGTGGGACATGAACACTGAAGCTTTCTTT.